The 3 T cell receptor beta chains below were found in one sample sequenced in a study of T cell changes during pregnancy in multiple sclerosis. The protocol was immunoSEQ multiplex PCR, while the TCRdb copy is restricted to in-frame clones and leaves out a portion. The sample includes around 34,000 clones, about nine tenths of them seen just once. Sequencing was performed on CD8+ T cells from peripheral blood mononuclear cells, taken before pregnancy. These receptors came from a female donor with multiple sclerosis, enrolled in a pregnancy study.

V usage is TRBV29-1 and J usage is TRBJ2-1; the D is unclear. Trimming removed 3 bases from V and 7 bases from J, with 13 bases in between. This CDR3 region has 13 residues. Germline values: CDR1 SQVTM, CDR2 ANQGSEA. The CDR3 loop reads CSVEVLALNEQFF. The CDR3 coding sequence is TGCAGCGTTGAGGTGTTGGCTCTTAATGAGCAGTTCTTC.

V gene TRBV7-6 combines with J gene TRBJ2-3; 9 positions match TRBD2. This CDR3 comprises 17 residues. Germline trimming cut 0 bases from V and 4 bases from J; bases unmatched to any gene: 8. CDR1 is SGHVS and CDR2 is FNYEAQ in the germline V gene. CDR3 nucleotides: TGTGCCAGCAGCTTAGCTAACCAGCGGGAGGCCCCAGATACGCAGTATTTT. Protein sequence: CASSLANQREAPDTQYF.

V is TRBV5-1 and J is TRBJ1-1; a weak D match, TRBD1 (6 bases). CDR1 is SGHRS and CDR2 is YFSETQ in the germline V gene. The CDR3 extends over 16 amino acids. V lost 5 bases, J lost 0 bases, and 17 bases lay in between. CDR3: CASSPVTGSMNTEAFF. DNA of the CDR3: TGCGCCAGCAGTCCTGTCACAGGGAGCATGAACACTGAAGCTTTCTTT.